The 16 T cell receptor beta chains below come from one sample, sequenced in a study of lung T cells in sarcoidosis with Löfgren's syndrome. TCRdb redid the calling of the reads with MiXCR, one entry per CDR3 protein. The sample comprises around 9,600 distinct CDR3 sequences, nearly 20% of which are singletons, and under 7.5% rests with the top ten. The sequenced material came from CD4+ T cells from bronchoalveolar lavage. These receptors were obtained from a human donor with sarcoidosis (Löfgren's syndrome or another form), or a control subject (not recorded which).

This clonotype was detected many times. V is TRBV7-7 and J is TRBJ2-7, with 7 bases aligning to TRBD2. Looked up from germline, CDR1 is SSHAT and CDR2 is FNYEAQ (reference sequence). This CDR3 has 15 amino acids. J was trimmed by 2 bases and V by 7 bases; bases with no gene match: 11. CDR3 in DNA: TGTGCCAGCACCCTCCGGGGGGTCCTCGCCTACGAGCAGTACTTC. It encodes CASTLRGVLAYEQYF.

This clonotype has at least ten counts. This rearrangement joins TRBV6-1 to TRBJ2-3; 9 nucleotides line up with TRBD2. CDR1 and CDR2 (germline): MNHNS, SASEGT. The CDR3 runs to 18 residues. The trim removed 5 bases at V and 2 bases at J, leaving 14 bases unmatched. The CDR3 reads CASSPSVTSGLLTDTQYF. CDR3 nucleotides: TGTGCCAGCAGTCCATCGGTTACTAGCGGGCTCCTCACAGATACGCAGTATTTT.

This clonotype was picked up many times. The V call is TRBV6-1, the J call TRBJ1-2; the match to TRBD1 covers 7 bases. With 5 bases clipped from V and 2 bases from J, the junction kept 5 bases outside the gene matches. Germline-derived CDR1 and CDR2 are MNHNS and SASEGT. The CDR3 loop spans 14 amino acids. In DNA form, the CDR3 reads TGTGCCAGCAGTAAGCCGGGACAGAACTATGGCTACACCTTC. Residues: CASSKPGQNYGYTF.

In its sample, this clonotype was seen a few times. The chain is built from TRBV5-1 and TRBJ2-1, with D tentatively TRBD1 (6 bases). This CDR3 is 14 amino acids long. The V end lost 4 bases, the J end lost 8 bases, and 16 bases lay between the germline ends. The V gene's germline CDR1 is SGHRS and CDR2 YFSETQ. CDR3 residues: CASSPQTGWDEQFF. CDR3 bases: TGCGCCAGCAGCCCTCAAACAGGGTGGGATGAGCAGTTCTTC.

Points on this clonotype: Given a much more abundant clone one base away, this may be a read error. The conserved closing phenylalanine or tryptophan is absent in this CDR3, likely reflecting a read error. The CDR3 here is CASRGPSNQPQHS. In DNA, the CDR3 is TGTGCCAGCCGGGGGCCTAGCAATCAGCCCCAGCATTCT. The rearrangement joins TRBV7-9 to TRBJ1-5; D may be TRBD1 (6 bases). The CDR3 is 13 amino acids. Deletions cut 8 bases from V and 0 bases from J, with 8 bases between. Per germline, CDR1 SEHNR and CDR2 FQNEAQ (reference sequence).

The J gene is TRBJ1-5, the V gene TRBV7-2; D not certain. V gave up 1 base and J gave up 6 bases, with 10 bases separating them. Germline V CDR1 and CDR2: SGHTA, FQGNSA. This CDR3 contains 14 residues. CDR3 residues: CASSLEGKGQPQHF. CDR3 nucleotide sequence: TGTGCCAGCAGCTTAGAAGGAAAGGGTCAGCCCCAGCATTTT.

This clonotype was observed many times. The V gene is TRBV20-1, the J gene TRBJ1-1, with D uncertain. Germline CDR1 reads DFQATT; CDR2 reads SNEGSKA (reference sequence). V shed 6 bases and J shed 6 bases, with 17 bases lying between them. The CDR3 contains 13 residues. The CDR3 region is CSAPGEGIPEAFF. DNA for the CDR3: TGCAGTGCCCCTGGGGAGGGTATCCCTGAAGCTTTCTTT.

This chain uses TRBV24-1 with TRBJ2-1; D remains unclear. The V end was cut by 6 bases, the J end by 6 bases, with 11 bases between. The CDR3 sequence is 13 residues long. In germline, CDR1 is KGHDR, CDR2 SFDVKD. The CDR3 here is CATSKLDSNEQFF. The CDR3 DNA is TGTGCCACCAGTAAGTTAGATAGCAATGAGCAGTTCTTC.

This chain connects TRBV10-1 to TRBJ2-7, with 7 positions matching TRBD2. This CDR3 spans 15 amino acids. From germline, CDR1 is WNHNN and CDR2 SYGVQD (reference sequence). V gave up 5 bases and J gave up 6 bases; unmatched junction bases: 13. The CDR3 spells CASSPRTSSLIEQYF. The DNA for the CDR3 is TGCGCCAGCAGTCCGAGGACTAGTTCTCTGATCGAGCAGTACTTC.

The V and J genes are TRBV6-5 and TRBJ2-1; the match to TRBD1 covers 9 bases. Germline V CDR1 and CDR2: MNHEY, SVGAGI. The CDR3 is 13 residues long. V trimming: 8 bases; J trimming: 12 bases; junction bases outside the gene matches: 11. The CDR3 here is CASGLTGGRVQFF. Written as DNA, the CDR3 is TGTGCCAGCGGACTGACAGGGGGTAGAGTGCAGTTCTTC.

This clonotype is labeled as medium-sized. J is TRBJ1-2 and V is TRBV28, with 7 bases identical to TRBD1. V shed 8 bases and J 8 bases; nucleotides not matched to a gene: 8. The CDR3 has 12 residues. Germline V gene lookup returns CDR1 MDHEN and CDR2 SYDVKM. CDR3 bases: TGTGCCAGCCAGACAGGGATAAGCGGCTACACCTTC. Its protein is CASQTGISGYTF.

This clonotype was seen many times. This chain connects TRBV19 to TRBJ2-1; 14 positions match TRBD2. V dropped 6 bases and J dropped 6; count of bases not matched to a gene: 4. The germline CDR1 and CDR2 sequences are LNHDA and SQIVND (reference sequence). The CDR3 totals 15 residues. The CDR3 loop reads CASSRLAGGINEQFF. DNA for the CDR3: TGTGCCAGTAGCCGACTAGCGGGAGGGATCAATGAGCAGTTCTTC.

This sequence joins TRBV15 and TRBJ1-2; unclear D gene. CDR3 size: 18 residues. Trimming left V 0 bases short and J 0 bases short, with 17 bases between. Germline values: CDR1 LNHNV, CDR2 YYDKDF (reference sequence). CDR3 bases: TGTGCCACCAGCAGAGATCCTCATAGTGTGGCGGCTAACTATGGCTACACCTTC. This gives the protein CATSRDPHSVAANYGYTF.

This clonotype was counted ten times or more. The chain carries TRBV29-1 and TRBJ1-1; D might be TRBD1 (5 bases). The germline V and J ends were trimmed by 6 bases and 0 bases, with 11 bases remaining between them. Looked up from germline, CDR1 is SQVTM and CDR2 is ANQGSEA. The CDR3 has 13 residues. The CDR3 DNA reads TGCAGCGTAGCAGACAGCCTGAACACTGAAGCTTTCTTT. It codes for CSVADSLNTEAFF.

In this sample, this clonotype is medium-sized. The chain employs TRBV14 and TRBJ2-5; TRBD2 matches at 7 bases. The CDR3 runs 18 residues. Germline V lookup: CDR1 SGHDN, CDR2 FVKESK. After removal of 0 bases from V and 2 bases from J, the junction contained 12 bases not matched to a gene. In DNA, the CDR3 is TGTGCCAGCAGCCAAGATAGTACGGCTAGCGGACAACAAGAGACCCAGTACTTC. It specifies CASSQDSTASGQQETQYF.

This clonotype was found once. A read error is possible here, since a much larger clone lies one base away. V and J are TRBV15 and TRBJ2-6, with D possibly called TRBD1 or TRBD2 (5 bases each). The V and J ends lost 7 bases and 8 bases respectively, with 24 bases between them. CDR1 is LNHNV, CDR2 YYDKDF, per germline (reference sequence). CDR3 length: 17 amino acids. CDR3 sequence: CATTRDSLISGTNVLTF. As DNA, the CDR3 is TGTGCCACCACTCGAGACAGCCTCATCTCCGGGACCAACGTCCTGACTTTC.